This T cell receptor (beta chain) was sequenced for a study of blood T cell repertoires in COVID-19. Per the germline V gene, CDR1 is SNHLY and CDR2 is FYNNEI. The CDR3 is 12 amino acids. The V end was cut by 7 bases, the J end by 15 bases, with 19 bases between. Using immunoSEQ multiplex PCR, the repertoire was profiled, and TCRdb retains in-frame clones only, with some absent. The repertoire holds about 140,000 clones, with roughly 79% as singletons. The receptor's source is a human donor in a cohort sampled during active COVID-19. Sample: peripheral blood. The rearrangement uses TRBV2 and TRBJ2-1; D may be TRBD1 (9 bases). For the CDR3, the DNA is TGTGCCAGCACGGGAGGGGACAGGGTACGGTTCTTC. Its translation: CASTGGDRVRFF.